This passage covers 28 T cell receptor beta chains from one sample sequenced in a study of blood T cell repertoires in COVID-19. Profiling relied on immunoSEQ multiplex PCR, and the TCRdb table lists in-frame clones only, not all of them. The data hold under 250,000 clones, with roughly 92% observed a single time. The sequencing sample was made of peripheral blood. Source of these receptors: a man in his sixties with COVID-19, enrolled during active disease.

The rearrangement uses TRBV6-2 or TRBV6-3 and TRBJ2-1, with 7 bases fitting TRBD2. Germline loops: CDR1 MNHEY, CDR2 SVGEGT. The CDR3 has 16 amino acids. V shed 2 bases, J shed 0 bases, and the junction held 4 bases outside the gene matches. CDR3 bases: TGTGCCAGCAGTTACAGGGGCGGGAGCTCCTACAATGAGCAGTTCTTC. Translation: CASSYRGGSSYNEQFF.

The chain joins TRBV24-1 to TRBJ2-3, with D uncertain. CDR1 and CDR2 (germline): KGHDR, SFDVKD. V was pared by 4 bases and J by 3 bases, with 7 bases between. CDR3 length equals 13 residues. DNA of the CDR3: TGTGCCACCAGTGACCCTCAGACAGATACGCAGTATTTT. It translates to CATSDPQTDTQYF.

The chain carries TRBV6-5 and TRBJ1-5; no clear D gene. Germline-derived CDR1 and CDR2 are MNHEY and SVGAGI. This CDR3 spans 15 amino acids. The V gene lost 4 bases and the J gene lost 0 bases, with 10 bases spanning the gap. As DNA, the CDR3 is TGTGCCAGCAGTTGGACTTTTGATAGCAATCAGCCCCAGCATTTT. Its protein product is CASSWTFDSNQPQHF.

The CDR3 DNA sequence: TGTGCCAGTAGGTACGGCTCCTATAATTCACCCCTCCACTTT. It translates to CASRYGSYNSPLHF. The V call is TRBV19, the J call TRBJ1-6; D remains ambiguous. V was shortened by 6 bases and J by 0 bases, with 6 bases between the two germline ends. The CDR3 totals 14 residues. Per the germline V gene, CDR1 is LNHDA and CDR2 is SQIVND (reference sequence).

The chain recombines TRBV6-5 with TRBJ2-7; 7 nucleotides agree with TRBD1. This CDR3 region has 12 residues. From germline, CDR1 is MNHEY and CDR2 SVGAGI. J was trimmed by 5 bases and V by 6 bases; bases with no gene match: 4. DNA of the CDR3: TGTGCCAGCAGCTACAGGGGCCACGAGCAGTACTTC. Translated, it gives CASSYRGHEQYF.

V usage is TRBV19 and J usage is TRBJ1-1, with 8 nucleotides matching TRBD1. Looked up from germline, CDR1 is LNHDA and CDR2 is SQIVND (reference sequence). Trimming cost V 1 base and J 10 bases; bases outside gene matches: 5. The CDR3 extends over 13 amino acids. The CDR3 nucleotides read TGTGCCAGTAGTATAGGACAGGGGCCGAGAGCTTTCTTT. It specifies CASSIGQGPRAFF. The full variable domain, rest sourced from reference TRBV19 and TRBJ1-1, is DGGITQSPKYLFRKEGQNVTLSCEQNLNHDAMYWYRQDPGQGLRLIYYSQIVNDFQKGDIAEGYSVSREKKESFPLTVTSAQKNPTAFYLCASSIGQGPRAFFGQGTRLTVV.

The CDR3 loop reads CATSDPNREKQFF. The CDR3 bases are TGTGCCACCAGTGACCCTAACAGGGAAAAGCAGTTCTTC. The genes are TRBV24-1 and TRBJ2-1; maybe TRBD1 (6 bases). V dropped 4 bases and J dropped 11 bases, with 14 bases sitting between them. Germline assignment: CDR1 KGHDR and CDR2 SFDVKD. The CDR3 consists of 13 residues.

The V gene is TRBV9, the J gene TRBJ2-5; a weak D match, TRBD1 (6 bases). The CDR3 runs to 13 residues. The germline V gene encodes CDR1 SGDLS and CDR2 YYNGEE. The V and J ends lost 0 bases and 5 bases respectively, with 8 bases between them. The CDR3 sequence: CASSVGGLETQYF. DNA for the CDR3: TGTGCCAGCAGCGTAGGGGGGCTCGAGACCCAGTACTTC.

The V gene is TRBV4-1, the J gene TRBJ1-2, with TRBD1 identical over 12 bases. The CDR3 runs 22 residues. Germline V gene data show CDR1 as MGHRA and CDR2 as YSYEKL. V trimming: 3 bases; J trimming: 4 bases; junction bases outside the gene matches: 24. The CDR3 protein is CASSQGNSLPGQGARSIYGYTF. The CDR3 DNA reads TGCGCCAGCAGCCAGGGAAATTCTTTACCGGGACAGGGGGCGCGTTCAATCTATGGCTACACCTTC.

The chain uses TRBV11-3 and TRBJ2-1, with TRBD1 matching over 11 bases. J lost 9 bases, V lost 3 bases, and 4 bases had no gene match. Germline CDR1 SGHNT, CDR2 YENEEA. CDR3 size: 14 residues. The CDR3 nucleotides read TGTGCCAGCAGCTTGGTCGGACAGGGGGCTGAGCAGTTCTTC. It translates to CASSLVGQGAEQFF.

CDR3 sequence: CASSGQTYLNGYTF. The CDR3 nucleotides are TGTGCCAGTAGCGGACAGACTTACCTTAATGGCTACACCTTC. This chain links TRBV19 with TRBJ1-2, with a tentative D call TRBD1 (6 bases). Germline V lookup: CDR1 LNHDA, CDR2 SQIVND (reference sequence). Trimming pared 6 bases from V and 6 bases from J, leaving 17 bases between. The CDR3 covers 14 residues. The full variable domain, its missing parts supplied by reference TRBV19 and TRBJ1-2, is DGGITQSPKYLFRKEGQNVTLSCEQNLNHDAMYWYRQDPGQGLRLIYYSQIVNDFQKGDIAEGYSVSREKKESFPLTVTSAQKNPTAFYLCASSGQTYLNGYTFGSGTRLTVV.

This clone was found a few times. The chain links TRBV7-9 to TRBJ1-2, with a weak D call TRBD1 (5 bases). CDR3 length: 12 residues. Trimming took 2 bases from V and 7 from J, leaving 8 bases between them. Germline assignment: CDR1 SEHNR and CDR2 FQNEAQ (reference sequence). CDR3 amino acids: CASSLIGAGYTF. The CDR3, as DNA: TGTGCCAGCAGCTTAATAGGGGCTGGCTACACCTTC.

The V gene is TRBV11-1, the J gene TRBJ1-1, with TRBD1 matching over 10 bases. CDR3 size: 16 residues. CDR1 is SGHAT and CDR2 is FQDESV in the germline V gene (reference sequence). The V segment lost 5 bases and the J segment 5 bases; nucleotides outside the gene matches: 11. In nucleotides, the CDR3 is TGTGCCAGCAGCCCAAAGCCTCGGACAGGGGGGACTGAAGCTTTCTTT. As protein: CASSPKPRTGGTEAFF.

The sample holds a few counts of this clone. J is TRBJ1-5 and V is TRBV28, with D hard to call. V was pared by 8 bases and J by 0 bases, with 17 bases between. The CDR3 is 16 amino acids. The germline V gene has CDR1 MDHEN and CDR2 SYDVKM. This CDR3 reads CASLARRPSSNQPQHF. DNA of the CDR3: TGTGCCAGCTTAGCCAGACGCCCATCTAGCAATCAGCCCCAGCATTTT.

The chain joins TRBV5-5 to TRBJ2-7; D is undetermined. The V and J ends lost 0 bases and 3 bases respectively, with 7 bases between them. CDR1 is SGHKS, CDR2 YYEKEE, per germline (reference sequence). The CDR3 consists of 13 residues. The CDR3 DNA reads as TGTGCCAGCAGCTTGGGTCCGGGCTACGAGCAGTACTTC. Its translation: CASSLGPGYEQYF.

The J gene is TRBJ2-7, the V gene TRBV27, with D possibly being TRBD1 (6 bases). This CDR3 has 12 residues. Trimming pared 0 bases from V and 7 bases from J, leaving 7 bases between. CDR1 is MNHEY and CDR2 is SMNVEV in the germline V gene (reference sequence). CDR3 sequence: CASSLSQGEQYF. The CDR3 nucleotides are TGTGCCAGCAGTTTATCACAGGGAGAGCAGTACTTC.

The V and J genes are TRBV2 and TRBJ1-5; TRBD1 matches 10 bases. The trim removed 7 bases at V and 5 bases at J, leaving 5 bases unmatched. Germline CDR1 is SNHLY and CDR2 is FYNNEI. The CDR3 totals 14 residues. In DNA, the CDR3 is TGTGCCAGCAAGAAGGGACAGGGGCATCAGCCCCAGCATTTT. Translation gives CASKKGQGHQPQHF.

The rearrangement uses TRBV24-1 and TRBJ2-2; maybe TRBD1 (6 bases). Trimming removed 3 bases at V and 2 bases at J, with 9 bases between. CDR1 and CDR2 (germline): KGHDR, SFDVKD. This CDR3 region has 15 residues. In DNA, the CDR3 is TGTGCCACCAGTGATAACAGGGTTAACACCGGGGAGCTGTTTTTT. Protein product: CATSDNRVNTGELFF.

This chain links TRBV7-3 with TRBJ2-1; 8 nucleotides agree with TRBD2. Germline loops: CDR1 SGHTA, CDR2 FQGTGA. The CDR3 sequence is 15 residues long. V lost 3 bases, J lost 4 bases, and 5 bases stayed unmatched. CDR3 region: CASSLSGRSYNEQFF. CDR3 nucleotides: TGTGCCAGCAGCTTGAGCGGGAGATCATACAATGAGCAGTTCTTC.

This chain links TRBV6-5 with TRBJ2-1; 10 bases agree with TRBD1. This CDR3 is 15 amino acids long. The J segment lost 6 bases and the V segment lost 8 bases, leaving 10 bases of the junction unmatched. Per the germline V gene, CDR1 is MNHEY and CDR2 is SVGAGI. The CDR3 is CASASPGQGTNEQFF. CDR3 nucleotide sequence: TGTGCCAGCGCGTCGCCGGGACAGGGGACCAATGAGCAGTTCTTC.

This rearrangement joins TRBV7-3 to TRBJ2-5, with 12 bases matching TRBD2. Per germline, CDR1 SGHTA and CDR2 FQGTGA. The CDR3 has 17 amino acids. V lost 3 bases and J lost 2; bases outside the gene matches: 7. The CDR3 bases are TGTGCCAGCAGCTTGGGTCCCCTAGCGGGGGGGCAAGAGACCCAGTACTTC. This gives the protein CASSLGPLAGGQETQYF. Looking up the rest from reference TRBV7-3 and TRBJ2-5 gives the full variable domain: GAGVSQTPSNKVTEKGKYVELRCDPISGHTALYWYRQSLGQGPEFLIYFQGTGAADDSGLPNDRFFAVRPEGSVSTLKIQRTERGDSAVYLCASSLGPLAGGQETQYFGPGTRLLVL.

J is TRBJ1-2 and V is TRBV4-1; 9 bases line up with TRBD1. This CDR3 comprises 14 residues. Looked up from germline, CDR1 is MGHRA and CDR2 is YSYEKL. V shed 4 bases, J shed 7 bases, and the junction held 7 bases outside the gene matches. The CDR3 DNA reads as TGCGCCAGCAGCCCTGGGACAGGGACCGGTGGCTACACCTTC. It specifies CASSPGTGTGGYTF.

The V gene is TRBV7-9, the J gene TRBJ2-3, with TRBD2 identical over 7 bases. Germline CDR1 SEHNR, CDR2 FQNEAQ (reference sequence). V was pared by 3 bases and J by 1 base, with 7 bases of the junction left unmatched. The CDR3 has 16 residues. CDR3 coding DNA: TGTGCCAGCAGCTTTAGTTCGAGCGGGGGCACAGATACGCAGTATTTT. Its translation: CASSFSSSGGTDTQYF.

This clone appeared a single time. This chain links TRBV7-2 with TRBJ1-3; D might be TRBD1 (6 bases). V was cut by 1 base and J by 0 bases, with 13 bases left in between. The germline V gene has CDR1 SGHTA and CDR2 FQGNSA. This CDR3 is 17 amino acids long. CDR3 sequence reads: CASSLGPQGSSGNTIYF. The CDR3 DNA sequence: TGTGCCAGCAGCTTAGGACCACAGGGTAGCTCTGGAAACACCATATATTTT.

This chain's CDR3 is CASSLVPGGEFF. Here the CDR3 DNA reads TGTGCCAGCAGTTTAGTCCCCGGTGGAGAGTTCTTC. The rearrangement joins TRBV12-3 or TRBV12-4 to TRBJ2-1; D is ambiguous. CDR3 length: 12 amino acids. Trimming took off 1 base at V and 14 bases at J, with 12 bases between the two ends.

The chain employs TRBV19 and TRBJ2-6; possibly TRBD1 for D (5 bases). CDR3 length: 16 residues. From germline, CDR1 is LNHDA and CDR2 SQIVND (reference sequence). Trimming removed 7 bases from V and 0 bases from J, with 13 bases in between. The CDR3 DNA follows: TGTGCCAGTACTTTACAGGCGAACTCTGGGGCCAACGTCCTGACTTTC. This translates into CASTLQANSGANVLTF.

This chain links TRBV10-3 with TRBJ2-3; no clear D gene. The V end lost 10 bases, the J end lost 1 base, and 6 bases lay between the germline ends. Germline V gene data show CDR1 as ENHRY and CDR2 as SYGVKD. The CDR3 length is 11 residues. Written as DNA, the CDR3 is TGTGCCACCCTCCGCACAGATACGCAGTATTTT. Translation gives CATLRTDTQYF.

V gene TRBV5-4 combines with J gene TRBJ2-1; no clear D gene. The CDR3 loop spans 16 amino acids. The V end was cut by 0 bases, the J end by 6 bases, with 16 bases between. Per the germline V gene, CDR1 is SGHNT and CDR2 is YYREEE (reference sequence). As DNA, the CDR3 is TGTGCCAGCAGCTTGGAGACTCCCAAACTTTTCAATGAGCAGTTCTTC. It specifies CASSLETPKLFNEQFF. The whole variable domain, filled in from reference TRBV5-4 and TRBJ2-1, reads ETGVTQSPTHLIKTRGQQVTLRCSSQSGHNTVSWYQQALGQGPQFIFQYYREEENGRGNFPPRFSGLQFPNYSSELNVNALELDDSALYLCASSLETPKLFNEQFFGPGTRLTVL.